This TCR beta chain was obtained from a study of early T cells in non-severe SARS-CoV-2 infection. In the study overall: Investigators sequenced bulk RNA drawn from unsorted whole blood, and chains remained unpaired. Study outcomes and limitations: There was a bias toward anti-spike CD8 responses in VDJdb matching, which missed private and CD4 specificities.

TCRdb re-called the 5' RACE reads through MiXCR, storing one row per CDR3 protein. Among some 57,000 distinct CDR3 sequences listed, about an eighth were seen once. This clonotype was detected many times. Its antigen is not identified. The germline V gene encodes CDR1 LGHNA and CDR2 YNFKEQ. V lost 0 bases and J lost 0, with 9 bases in between. This CDR3 comprises 15 residues. This chain joins TRBV4-2 and TRBJ2-7; D uncertain. Sequenced: whole blood. The clonotype comes from an adult who was a healthcare worker with PCR-confirmed SARS-CoV-2 infection or an uninfected control (not recorded which). The CDR3 loop is CASSQDAASSYEQYF. The CDR3 DNA is TGTGCCAGCAGCCAAGATGCGGCCAGCTCCTACGAGCAGTACTTC.